Below are 4 T cell receptor beta chains sequenced from a single sample in a study of T cell repertoires in cytomegalovirus infection. From the reads, TCRdb called clonotypes with MiXCR, one entry per CDR3 protein. The top ten clones hold 41% of a sample with about 120,000 distinct CDR3 sequences, under 35% of them seen once. These receptors are not linked to any known antigen. The starting material was CD8+ T cells from cultured PBMCs, obtained from culture after CMV antigen stimulation. Receptors originate from a human donor in good health (CMV status not recorded). Some clones in this sample may be carry-over from other donors' samples.

The chain uses TRBV6-2 or TRBV6-3 and TRBJ2-3; TRBD2 agrees at 9 bases. The CDR3 runs to 15 residues. Looked up from germline, CDR1 is MNHEY and CDR2 is SVGEGT. V was clipped by 6 bases and J by 8 bases; unmatched bases: 12. CDR3 nucleotides: TGTGCCAGCAGCCGACTAGCGGATGTTACCCGTACGCAGTATTTT. This translates into CASSRLADVTRTQYF.

As to this clonotype: A much larger clonotype is one base distant, so this may be a read error. The V call is TRBV7-2, the J call TRBJ1-6; D call uncertain. This CDR3 spans 14 amino acids. CDR1 and CDR2 (germline): SGHTA, FQGNSA. In DNA, the CDR3 is TGTGCCAGCAGCTTAACACAGAATAATACACCCCTCCACTTT. This codes for CASSLTQNNTPLHF.

This clonotype was seen ten or more times. At one boundary the junction diverges from the germline segment, which might be a read error. The rearrangement joins TRBV6-1 to TRBJ1-1, with no clear D. This CDR3 spans 8 amino acids. From germline, CDR1 is MNHNS and CDR2 SASEGT. CDR3 residues: CASSDMTF. The DNA for the CDR3 is TGTGCCAGCAGTGATATGACTTTT.

About this clonotype: One end of the junction fails to match germline, which may point to a read error. The chain uses TRBV4-1 and TRBJ2-1; D possibly corresponds to TRBD2 (6 bases). The germline CDR1 and CDR2 sequences are MGHRA and YSYEKL. The length of the CDR3 is 18 residues. The CDR3 DNA reads as TGTGCCAGCAGCCAAGATGGTGGGGGACTCTCCACCTACAATGAGCAGTTCTTC. Residues: CASSQDGGGLSTYNEQFF.